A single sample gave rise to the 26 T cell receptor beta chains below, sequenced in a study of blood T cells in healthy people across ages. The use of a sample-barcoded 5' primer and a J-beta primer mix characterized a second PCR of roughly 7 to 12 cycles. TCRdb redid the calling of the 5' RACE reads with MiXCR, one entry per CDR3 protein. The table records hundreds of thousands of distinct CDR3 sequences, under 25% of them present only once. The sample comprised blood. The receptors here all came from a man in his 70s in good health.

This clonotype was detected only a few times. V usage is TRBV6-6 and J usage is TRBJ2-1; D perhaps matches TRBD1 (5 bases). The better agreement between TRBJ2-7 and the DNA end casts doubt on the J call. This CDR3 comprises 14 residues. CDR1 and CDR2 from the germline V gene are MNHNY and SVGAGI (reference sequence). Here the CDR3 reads CASSPQRQGYEQYF. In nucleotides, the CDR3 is TGTGCCAGCAGTCCTCAACGGCAGGGCTACGAGCAGTACTTC.

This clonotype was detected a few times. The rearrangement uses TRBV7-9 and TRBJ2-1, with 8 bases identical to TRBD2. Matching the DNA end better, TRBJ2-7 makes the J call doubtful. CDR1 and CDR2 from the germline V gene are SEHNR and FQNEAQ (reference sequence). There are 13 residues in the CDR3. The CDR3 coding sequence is TGTGCCAGCAGCCCAGGACTAGCACTAGCACAGTACTTC. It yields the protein CASSPGLALAQYF.

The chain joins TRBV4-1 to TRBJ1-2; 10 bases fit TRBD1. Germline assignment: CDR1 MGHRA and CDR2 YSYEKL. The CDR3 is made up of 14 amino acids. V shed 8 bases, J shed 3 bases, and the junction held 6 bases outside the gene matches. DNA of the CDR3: TGCGCCAGCGTGGGACAGGGGTTAGACTATGGCTACACCTTC. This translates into CASVGQGLDYGYTF.

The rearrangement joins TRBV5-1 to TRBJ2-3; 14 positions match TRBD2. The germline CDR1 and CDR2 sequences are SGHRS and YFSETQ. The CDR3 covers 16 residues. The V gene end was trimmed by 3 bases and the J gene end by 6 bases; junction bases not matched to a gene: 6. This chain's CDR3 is CASSSGLAGVFDTQYF. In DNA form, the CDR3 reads TGCGCCAGCAGCTCGGGACTAGCGGGAGTTTTTGATACGCAGTATTTT.

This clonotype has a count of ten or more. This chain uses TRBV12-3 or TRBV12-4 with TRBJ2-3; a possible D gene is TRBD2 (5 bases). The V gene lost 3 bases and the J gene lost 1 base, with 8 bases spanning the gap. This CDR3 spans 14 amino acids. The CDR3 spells CASSFAGRTDTQYF. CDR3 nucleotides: TGTGCCAGCAGTTTTGCGGGTCGCACAGATACGCAGTATTTT.

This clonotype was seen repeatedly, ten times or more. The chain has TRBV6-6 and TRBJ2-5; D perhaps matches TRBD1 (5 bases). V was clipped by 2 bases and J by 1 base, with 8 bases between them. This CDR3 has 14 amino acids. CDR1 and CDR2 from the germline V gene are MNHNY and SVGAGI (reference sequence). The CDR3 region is CASSYTQVQETQYF. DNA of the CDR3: TGTGCCAGCAGTTACACACAGGTCCAAGAGACCCAGTACTTC.

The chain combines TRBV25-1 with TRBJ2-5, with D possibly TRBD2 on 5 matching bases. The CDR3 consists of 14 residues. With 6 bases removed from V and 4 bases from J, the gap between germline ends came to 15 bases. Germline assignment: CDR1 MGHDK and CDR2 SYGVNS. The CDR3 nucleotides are TGTGCCAGCAGCGCTATGGCTAGCAGAGAGACCCAGTACTTC. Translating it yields CASSAMASRETQYF.

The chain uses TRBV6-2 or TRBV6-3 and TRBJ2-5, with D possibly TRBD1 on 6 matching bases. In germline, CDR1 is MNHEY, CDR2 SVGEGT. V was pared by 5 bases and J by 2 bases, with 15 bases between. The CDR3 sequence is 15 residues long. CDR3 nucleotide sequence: TGTGCCAGCAGTATCCAACAGGGTCCACAAGAGACCCAGTACTTC. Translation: CASSIQQGPQETQYF.

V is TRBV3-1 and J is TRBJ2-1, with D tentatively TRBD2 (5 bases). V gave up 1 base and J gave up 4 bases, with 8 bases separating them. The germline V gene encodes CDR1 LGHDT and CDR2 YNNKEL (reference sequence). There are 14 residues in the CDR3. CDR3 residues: CASSQAGGYNEQFF. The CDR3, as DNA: TGTGCCAGCAGCCAAGCTGGAGGATACAATGAGCAGTTCTTC.

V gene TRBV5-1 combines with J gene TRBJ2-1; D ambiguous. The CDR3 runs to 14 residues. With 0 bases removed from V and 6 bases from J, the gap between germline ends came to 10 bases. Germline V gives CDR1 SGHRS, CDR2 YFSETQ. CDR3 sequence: CASSLGLGLNEQFF. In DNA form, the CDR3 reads TGCGCCAGCAGCTTGGGGCTAGGGCTCAATGAGCAGTTCTTC.

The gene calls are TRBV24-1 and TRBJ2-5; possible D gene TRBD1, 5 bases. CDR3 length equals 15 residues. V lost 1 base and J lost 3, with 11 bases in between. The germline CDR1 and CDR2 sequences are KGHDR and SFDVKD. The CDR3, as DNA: TGTGCCACCAGTGATTTCGGGCAGGGAAAAGAGACCCAGTACTTC. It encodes CATSDFGQGKETQYF.

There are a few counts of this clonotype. The CDR3: CASSQGLAGRGETQYF. CDR3 in DNA: TGTGCCAGCAGCCAGGGACTAGCGGGAAGAGGAGAGACCCAGTACTTC. The V and J genes are TRBV3-1 and TRBJ2-5, with 13 nucleotides matching TRBD2. The CDR3 totals 16 residues. The junction had 5 bases not matched to a gene; V was cut back by 3 bases and J by 4 bases. CDR1 is LGHDT, CDR2 YNNKEL, per germline (reference sequence).

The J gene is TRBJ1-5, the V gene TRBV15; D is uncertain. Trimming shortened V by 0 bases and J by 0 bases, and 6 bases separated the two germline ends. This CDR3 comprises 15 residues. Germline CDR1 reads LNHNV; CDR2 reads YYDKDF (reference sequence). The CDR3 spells CATSRDAYSNQPQHF. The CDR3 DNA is TGTGCCACCAGCAGAGACGCTTATAGCAATCAGCCCCAGCATTTT.

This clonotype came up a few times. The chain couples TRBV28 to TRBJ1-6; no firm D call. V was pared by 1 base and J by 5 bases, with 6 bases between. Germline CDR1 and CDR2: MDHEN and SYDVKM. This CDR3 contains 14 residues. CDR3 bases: TGTGCCAGCAGTTTATCGGGGAATAATTCACCCCTCCACTTT. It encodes CASSLSGNNSPLHF. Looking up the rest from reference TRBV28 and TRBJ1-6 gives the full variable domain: DVKVTQSSRYLVKRTGEKVFLECVQDMDHENMFWYRQDPGLGLRLIYFSYDVKMKEKGDIPEGYSVSREKKERFSLILESASTNQTSMYLCASSLSGNNSPLHFGNGTRLTVT.

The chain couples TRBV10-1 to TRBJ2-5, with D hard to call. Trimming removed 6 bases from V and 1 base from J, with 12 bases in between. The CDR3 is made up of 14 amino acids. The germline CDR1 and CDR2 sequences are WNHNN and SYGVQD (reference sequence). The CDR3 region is CASRAVYPQETQYF. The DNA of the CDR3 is TGCGCCAGCAGGGCGGTCTACCCCCAAGAGACCCAGTACTTC.

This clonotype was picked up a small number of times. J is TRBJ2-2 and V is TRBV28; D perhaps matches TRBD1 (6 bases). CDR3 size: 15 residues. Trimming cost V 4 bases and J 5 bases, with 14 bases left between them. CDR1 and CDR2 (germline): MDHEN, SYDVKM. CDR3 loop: CASSSNDRPTGELFF. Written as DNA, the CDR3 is TGTGCCAGCAGTTCAAACGACAGGCCGACCGGGGAGCTGTTTTTT.

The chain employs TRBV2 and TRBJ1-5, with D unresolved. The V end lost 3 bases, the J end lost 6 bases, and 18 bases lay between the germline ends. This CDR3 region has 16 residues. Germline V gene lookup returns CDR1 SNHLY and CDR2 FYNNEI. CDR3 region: CASSESGSIKGQPQHF. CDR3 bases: TGTGCCAGCAGTGAGTCGGGTTCAATCAAGGGTCAGCCCCAGCATTTT.

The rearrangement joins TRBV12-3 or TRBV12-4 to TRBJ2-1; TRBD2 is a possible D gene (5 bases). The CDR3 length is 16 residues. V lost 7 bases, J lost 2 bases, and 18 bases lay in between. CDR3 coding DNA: TGTGCCAGCACCTCAGGTAGAAGCGGAGCCTACAATGAGCAGTTCTTC. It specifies CASTSGRSGAYNEQFF.

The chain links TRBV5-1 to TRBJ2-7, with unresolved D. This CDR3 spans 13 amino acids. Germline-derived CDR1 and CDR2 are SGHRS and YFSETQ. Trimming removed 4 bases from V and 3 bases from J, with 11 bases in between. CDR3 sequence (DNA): TGCGCCAGCAGCGCCGCCAGTGACTACGAGCAGTACTTC. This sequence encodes CASSAASDYEQYF.

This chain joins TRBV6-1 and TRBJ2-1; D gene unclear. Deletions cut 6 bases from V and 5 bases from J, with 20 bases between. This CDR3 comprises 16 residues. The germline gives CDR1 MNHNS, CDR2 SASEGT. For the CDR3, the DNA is TGTGCCAGCAGCTCCCCCGTGGGCGACTGGAACAATGAGCAGTTCTTC. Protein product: CASSSPVGDWNNEQFF.

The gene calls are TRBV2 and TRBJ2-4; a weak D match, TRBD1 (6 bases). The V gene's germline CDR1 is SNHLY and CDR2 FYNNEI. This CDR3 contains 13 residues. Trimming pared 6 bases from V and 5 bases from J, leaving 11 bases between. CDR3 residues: CASSRDTENIQYF. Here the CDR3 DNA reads TGTGCCAGCAGCAGGGACACCGAAAACATTCAGTACTTC.

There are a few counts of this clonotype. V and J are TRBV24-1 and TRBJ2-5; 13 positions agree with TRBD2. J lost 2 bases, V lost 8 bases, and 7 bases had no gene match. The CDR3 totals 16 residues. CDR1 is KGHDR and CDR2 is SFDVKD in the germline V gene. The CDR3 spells CATNKGTSGTQETQYF. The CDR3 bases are TGTGCCACCAACAAGGGGACTAGCGGGACGCAAGAGACCCAGTACTTC.

The CDR3 loop reads CASSLVQANTGELFF. The CDR3 DNA reads as TGTGCCAGCAGTTTGGTGCAGGCGAACACCGGGGAGCTGTTTTTT. The V call is TRBV6-1, the J call TRBJ2-2; D is unresolved. Germline V gene data show CDR1 as MNHNS and CDR2 as SASEGT. The CDR3 contains 15 residues. Deletions cut 5 bases from V and 0 bases from J, with 10 bases between.

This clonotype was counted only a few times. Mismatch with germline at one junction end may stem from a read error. The DNA for the CDR3 is TGTGCCAGCAGCCACCCCGGGACTATCAATGGGCAGTTCTTC. Its translation is CASSHPGTINGQFF. This chain links TRBV3-1 with TRBJ2-5, with TRBD2 identical over 7 bases. The J call may be incorrect, as the DNA end agrees better with TRBJ2-1. Germline V gives CDR1 LGHDT, CDR2 YNNKEL (reference sequence). This CDR3 contains 14 residues.

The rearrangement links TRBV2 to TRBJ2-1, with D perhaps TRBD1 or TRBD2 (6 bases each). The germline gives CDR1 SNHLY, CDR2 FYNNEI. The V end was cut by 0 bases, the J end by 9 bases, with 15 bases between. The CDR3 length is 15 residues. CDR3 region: CASSEATKGGGEQFF. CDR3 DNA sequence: TGTGCCAGCAGTGAAGCGACCAAGGGGGGAGGTGAGCAGTTCTTC.

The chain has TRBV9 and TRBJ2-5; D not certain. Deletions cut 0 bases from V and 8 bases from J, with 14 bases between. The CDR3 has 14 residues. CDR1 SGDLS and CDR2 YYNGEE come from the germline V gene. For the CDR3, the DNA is TGTGCCAGCAGCGTAGGGCCAGCGAAGAGAACCCAGTACTTC. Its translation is CASSVGPAKRTQYF.